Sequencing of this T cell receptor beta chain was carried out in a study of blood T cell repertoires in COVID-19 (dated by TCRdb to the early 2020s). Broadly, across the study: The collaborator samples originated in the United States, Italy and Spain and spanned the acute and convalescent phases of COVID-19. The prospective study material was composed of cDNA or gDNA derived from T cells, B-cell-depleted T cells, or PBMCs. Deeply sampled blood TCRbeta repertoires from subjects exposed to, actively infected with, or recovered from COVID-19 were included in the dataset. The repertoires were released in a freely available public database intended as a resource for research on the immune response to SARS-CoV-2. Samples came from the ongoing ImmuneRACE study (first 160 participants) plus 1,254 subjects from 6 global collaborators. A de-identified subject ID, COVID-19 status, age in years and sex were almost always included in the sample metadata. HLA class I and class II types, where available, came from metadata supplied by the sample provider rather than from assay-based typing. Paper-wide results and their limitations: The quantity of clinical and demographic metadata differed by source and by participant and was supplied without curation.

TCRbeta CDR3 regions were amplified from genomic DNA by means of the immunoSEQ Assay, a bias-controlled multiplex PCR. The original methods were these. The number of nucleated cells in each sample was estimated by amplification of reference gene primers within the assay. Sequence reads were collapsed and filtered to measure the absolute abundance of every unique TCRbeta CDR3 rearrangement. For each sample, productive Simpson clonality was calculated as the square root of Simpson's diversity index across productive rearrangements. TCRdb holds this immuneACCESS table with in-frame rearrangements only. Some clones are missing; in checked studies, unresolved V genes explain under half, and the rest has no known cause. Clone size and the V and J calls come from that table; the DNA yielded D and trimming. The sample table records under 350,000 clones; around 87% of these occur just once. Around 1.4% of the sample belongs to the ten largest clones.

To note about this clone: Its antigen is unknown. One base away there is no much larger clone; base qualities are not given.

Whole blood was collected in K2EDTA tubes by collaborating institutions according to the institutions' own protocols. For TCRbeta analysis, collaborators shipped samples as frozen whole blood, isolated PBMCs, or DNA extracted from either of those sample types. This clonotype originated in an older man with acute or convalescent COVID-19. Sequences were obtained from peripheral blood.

DNA sequence: TGCGCCAGCAGCCAAGAGGGCGGGACTGAGGCGAACACCGGGGAGCTGTTTTTT. It specifies CASSQEGGTEANTGELFF. The sequence is built from TRBV4-1 and TRBJ2-2; the D gene is possibly TRBD2, with 6 bases matching. For CDR1 and CDR2, the germline V gene lists MGHRA and YSYEKL. CDR3 length: 18 amino acids, cysteine to phenylalanine. The CDR3 DNA has 54 bases and is translated from base 1. The junction shows trimming of 0 bases on V and 0 bases on J, plus 14 bases between the germline ends.